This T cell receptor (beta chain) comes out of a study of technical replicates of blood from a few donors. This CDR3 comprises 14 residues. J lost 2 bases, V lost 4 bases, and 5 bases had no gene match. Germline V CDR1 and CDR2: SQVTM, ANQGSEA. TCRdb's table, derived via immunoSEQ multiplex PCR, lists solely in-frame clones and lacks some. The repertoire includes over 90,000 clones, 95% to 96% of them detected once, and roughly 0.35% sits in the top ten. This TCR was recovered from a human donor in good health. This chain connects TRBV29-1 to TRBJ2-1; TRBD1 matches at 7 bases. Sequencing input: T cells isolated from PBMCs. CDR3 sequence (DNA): TGCAGCGTTGCAAGAGGGGGCCCCTACAATGAGCAGTTCTTC. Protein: CSVARGGPYNEQFF.